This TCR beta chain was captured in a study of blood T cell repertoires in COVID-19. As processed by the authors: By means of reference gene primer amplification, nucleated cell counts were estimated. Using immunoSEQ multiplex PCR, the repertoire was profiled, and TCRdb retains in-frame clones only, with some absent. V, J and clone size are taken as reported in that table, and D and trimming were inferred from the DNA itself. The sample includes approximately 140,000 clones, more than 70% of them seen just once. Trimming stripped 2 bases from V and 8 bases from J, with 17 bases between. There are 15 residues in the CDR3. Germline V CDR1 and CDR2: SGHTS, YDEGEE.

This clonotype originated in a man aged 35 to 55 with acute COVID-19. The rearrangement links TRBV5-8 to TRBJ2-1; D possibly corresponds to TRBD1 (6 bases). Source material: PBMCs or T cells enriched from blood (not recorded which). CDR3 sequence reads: CASSFAGERSDEQFF. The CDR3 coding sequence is TGTGCCAGCAGCTTTGCAGGGGAGAGGAGCGATGAGCAGTTCTTC.